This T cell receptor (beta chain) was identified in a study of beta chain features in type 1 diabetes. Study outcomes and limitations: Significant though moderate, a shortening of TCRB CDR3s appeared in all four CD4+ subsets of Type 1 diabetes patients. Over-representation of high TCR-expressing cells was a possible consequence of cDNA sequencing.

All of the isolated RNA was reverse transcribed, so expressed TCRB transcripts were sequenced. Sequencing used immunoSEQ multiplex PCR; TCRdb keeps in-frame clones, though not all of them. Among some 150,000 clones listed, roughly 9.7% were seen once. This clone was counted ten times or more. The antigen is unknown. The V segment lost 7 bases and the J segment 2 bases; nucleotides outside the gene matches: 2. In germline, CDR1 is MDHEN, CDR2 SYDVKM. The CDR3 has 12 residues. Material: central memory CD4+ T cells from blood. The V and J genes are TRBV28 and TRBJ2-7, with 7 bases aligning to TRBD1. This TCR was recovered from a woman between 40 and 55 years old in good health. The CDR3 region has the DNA TGTGCCAGCACGGGACAGACCTACGAGCAGTACTTC. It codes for CASTGQTYEQYF.